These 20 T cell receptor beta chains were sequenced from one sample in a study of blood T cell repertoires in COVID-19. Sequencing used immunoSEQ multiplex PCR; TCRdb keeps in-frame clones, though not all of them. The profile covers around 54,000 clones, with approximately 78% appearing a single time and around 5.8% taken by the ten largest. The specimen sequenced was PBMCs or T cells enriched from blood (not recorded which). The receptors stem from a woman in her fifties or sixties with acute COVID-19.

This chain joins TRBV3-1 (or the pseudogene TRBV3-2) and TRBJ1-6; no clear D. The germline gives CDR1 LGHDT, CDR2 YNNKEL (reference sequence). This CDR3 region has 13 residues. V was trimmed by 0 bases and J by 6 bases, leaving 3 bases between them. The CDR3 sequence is CASSQDGNSPLHF. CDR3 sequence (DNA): TGTGCCAGCAGCCAAGACGGTAATTCACCCCTCCACTTT.

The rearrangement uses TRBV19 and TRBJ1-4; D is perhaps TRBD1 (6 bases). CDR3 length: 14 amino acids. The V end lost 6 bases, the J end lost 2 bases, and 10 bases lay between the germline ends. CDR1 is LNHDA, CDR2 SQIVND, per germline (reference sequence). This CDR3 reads CASRRTVTNEKLFF. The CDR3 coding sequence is TGTGCCAGTAGGAGGACAGTCACTAATGAAAAACTGTTTTTT.

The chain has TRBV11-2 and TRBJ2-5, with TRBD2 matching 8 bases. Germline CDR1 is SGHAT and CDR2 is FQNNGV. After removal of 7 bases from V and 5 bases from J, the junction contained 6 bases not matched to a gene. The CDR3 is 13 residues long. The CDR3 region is CASTSGGSETQYF. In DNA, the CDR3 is TGTGCCAGCACCTCGGGGGGGTCGGAGACCCAGTACTTC.

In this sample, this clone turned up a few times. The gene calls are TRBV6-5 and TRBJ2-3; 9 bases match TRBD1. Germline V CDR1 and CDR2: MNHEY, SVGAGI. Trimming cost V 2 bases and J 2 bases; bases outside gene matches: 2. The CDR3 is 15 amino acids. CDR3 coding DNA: TGTGCCAGCAGTTACGGGACAGGGTTCACAGATACGCAGTATTTT. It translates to CASSYGTGFTDTQYF.

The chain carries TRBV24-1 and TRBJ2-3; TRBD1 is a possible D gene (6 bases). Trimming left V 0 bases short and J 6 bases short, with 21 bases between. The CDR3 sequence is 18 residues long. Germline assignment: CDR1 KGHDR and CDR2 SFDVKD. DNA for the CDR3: TGTGCCACCAGTGATTTGGGTCTTCTGGAGACGAGGGGGGATACGCAGTATTTT. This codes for CATSDLGLLETRGDTQYF.

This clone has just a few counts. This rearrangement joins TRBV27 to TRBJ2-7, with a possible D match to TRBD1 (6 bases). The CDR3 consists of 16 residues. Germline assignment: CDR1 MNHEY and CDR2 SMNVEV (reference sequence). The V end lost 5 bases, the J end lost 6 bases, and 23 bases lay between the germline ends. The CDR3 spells CASSERQVGGPGEQYF. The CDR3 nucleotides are TGTGCCAGCAGTGAAAGACAGGTAGGGGGTCCCGGCGAGCAGTACTTC.

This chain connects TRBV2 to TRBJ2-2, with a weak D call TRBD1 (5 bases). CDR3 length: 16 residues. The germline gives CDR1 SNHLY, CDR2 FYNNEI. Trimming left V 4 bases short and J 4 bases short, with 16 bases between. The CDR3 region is CASSVRRIQGTGELFF. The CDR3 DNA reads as TGTGCCAGCAGTGTCCGGCGGATCCAGGGCACCGGGGAGCTGTTTTTT.

This CDR3 reads CASTRLAGGQDTQYF. The CDR3, as DNA: TGTGCCAGCACCCGACTAGCGGGGGGGCAAGATACGCAGTATTTT. J is TRBJ2-3 and V is TRBV3-1 (or the pseudogene TRBV3-2); 14 bases match TRBD2. This CDR3 has 15 amino acids. The germline V gene encodes CDR1 LGHDT and CDR2 YNNKEL (reference sequence). V shed 7 bases and J 5 bases; nucleotides not matched to a gene: 5.

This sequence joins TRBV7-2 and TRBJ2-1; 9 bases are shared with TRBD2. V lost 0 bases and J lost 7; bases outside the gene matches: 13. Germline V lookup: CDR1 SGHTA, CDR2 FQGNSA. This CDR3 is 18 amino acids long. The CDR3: CASSLAPTTRGGGNEQFF. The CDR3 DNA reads TGTGCCAGCAGCTTAGCGCCTACTACTCGCGGGGGGGGGAATGAGCAGTTCTTC.

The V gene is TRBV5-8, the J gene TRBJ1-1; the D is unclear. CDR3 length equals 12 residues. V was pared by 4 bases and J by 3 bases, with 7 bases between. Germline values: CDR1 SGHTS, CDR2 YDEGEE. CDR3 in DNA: TGTGCCAGCAGCCGGCAGGACACTGAAGCTTTCTTT. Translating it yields CASSRQDTEAFF.

As DNA, the CDR3 is TGTGCCAGCAGTTTAAGTCAGGGTGGTGGCTACACCTTC. Amino acids: CASSLSQGGGYTF. The chain recombines TRBV12-3 or TRBV12-4 with TRBJ1-2; D is perhaps TRBD1 (5 bases). Trimming cost V 2 bases and J 7 bases, with 11 bases left between them. The CDR3 length is 13 residues.

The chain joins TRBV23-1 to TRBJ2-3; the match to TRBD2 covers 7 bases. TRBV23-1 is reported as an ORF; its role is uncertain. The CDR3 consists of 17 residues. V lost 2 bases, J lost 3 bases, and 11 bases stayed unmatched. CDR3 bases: TGCGCCAGCAGTCAAGGGCCGGGGCAGGGAGGGACAGATACGCAGTATTTT. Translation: CASSQGPGQGGTDTQYF.

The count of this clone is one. CDR3 sequence reads: CASSGTGLTGELFF. The CDR3, as DNA: TGTGCCAGCTCCGGGACAGGGCTCACCGGGGAGCTGTTTTTT. This chain links TRBV19 with TRBJ2-2; TRBD1 agrees at 9 bases. Germline CDR1 is LNHDA and CDR2 is SQIVND (reference sequence). The CDR3 loop spans 14 amino acids. J gave up 4 bases and V 9 bases, and 6 bases lay outside the gene matches.

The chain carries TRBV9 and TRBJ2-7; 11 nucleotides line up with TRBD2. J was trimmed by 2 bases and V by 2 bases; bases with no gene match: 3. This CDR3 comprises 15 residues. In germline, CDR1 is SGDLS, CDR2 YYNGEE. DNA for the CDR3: TGTGCCAGCAGCGTGGGACTAGCGGAGCCCTACGAGCAGTACTTC. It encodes CASSVGLAEPYEQYF.

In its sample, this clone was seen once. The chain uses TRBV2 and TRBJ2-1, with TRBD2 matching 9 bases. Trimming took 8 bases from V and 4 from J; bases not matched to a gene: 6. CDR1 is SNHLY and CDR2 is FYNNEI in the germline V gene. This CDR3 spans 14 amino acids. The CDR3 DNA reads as TGTGCCAGCGTGAGCGGGGGGCCTTACAATGAGCAGTTCTTC. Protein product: CASVSGGPYNEQFF.

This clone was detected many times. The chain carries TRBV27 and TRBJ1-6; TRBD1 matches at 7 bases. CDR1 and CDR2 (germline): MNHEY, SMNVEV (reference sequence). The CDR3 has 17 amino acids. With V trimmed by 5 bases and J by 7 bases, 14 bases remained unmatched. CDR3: CASSGGAGTAGNSPLHF. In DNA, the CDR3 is TGTGCCAGCAGTGGAGGGGCCGGGACAGCTGGGAATTCACCCCTCCACTTT.

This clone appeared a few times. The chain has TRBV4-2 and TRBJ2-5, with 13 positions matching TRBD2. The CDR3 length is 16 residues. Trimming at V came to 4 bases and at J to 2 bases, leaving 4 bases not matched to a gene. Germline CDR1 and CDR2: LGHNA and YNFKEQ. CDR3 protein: CASSLRTSGGQETQYF. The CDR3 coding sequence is TGTGCCAGCAGCCTACGGACTAGCGGGGGACAAGAGACCCAGTACTTC.

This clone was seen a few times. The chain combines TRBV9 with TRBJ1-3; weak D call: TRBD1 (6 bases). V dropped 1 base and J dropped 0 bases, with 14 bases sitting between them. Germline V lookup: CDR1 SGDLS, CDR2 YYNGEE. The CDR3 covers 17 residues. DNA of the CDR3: TGTGCCAGCAGCGTATATCCAGGGGTCAGCTCTGGAAACACCATATATTTT. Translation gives CASSVYPGVSSGNTIYF.

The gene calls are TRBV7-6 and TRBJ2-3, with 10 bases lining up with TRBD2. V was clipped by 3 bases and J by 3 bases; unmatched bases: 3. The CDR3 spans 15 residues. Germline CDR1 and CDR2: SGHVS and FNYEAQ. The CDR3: CASSFRAGGTDTQYF. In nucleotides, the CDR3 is TGTGCCAGCAGCTTTCGAGCGGGGGGGACAGATACGCAGTATTTT. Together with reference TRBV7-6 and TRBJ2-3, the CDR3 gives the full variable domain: GAGVSQSPRYKVTKRGQDVALRCDPISGHVSLYWYRQALGQGPEFLTYFNYEAQQDKSGLPNDRFSAERPEGSISTLTIQRTEQRDSAMYRCASSFRAGGTDTQYFGPGTRLTVL.

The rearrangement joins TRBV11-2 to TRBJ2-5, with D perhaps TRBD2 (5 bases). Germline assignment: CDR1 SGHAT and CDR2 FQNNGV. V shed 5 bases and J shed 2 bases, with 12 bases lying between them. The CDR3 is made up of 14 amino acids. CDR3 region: CASSPRRLQETQYF. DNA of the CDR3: TGTGCCAGCAGCCCACGGAGGCTGCAAGAGACCCAGTACTTC.